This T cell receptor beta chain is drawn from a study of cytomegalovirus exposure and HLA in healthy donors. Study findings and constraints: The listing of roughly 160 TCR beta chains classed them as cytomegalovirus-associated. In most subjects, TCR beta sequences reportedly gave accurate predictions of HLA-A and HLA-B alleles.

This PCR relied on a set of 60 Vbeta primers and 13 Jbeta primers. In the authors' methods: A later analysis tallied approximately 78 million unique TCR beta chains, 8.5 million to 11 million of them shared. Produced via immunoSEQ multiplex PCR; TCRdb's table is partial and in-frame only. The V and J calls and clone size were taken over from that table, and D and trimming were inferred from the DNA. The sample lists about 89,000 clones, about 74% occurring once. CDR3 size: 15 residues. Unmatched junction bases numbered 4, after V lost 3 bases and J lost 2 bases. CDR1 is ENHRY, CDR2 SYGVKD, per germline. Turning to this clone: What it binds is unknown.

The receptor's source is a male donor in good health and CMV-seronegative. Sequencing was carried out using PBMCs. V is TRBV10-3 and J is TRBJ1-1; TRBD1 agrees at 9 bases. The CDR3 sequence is CAISDVDRGNTEAFF. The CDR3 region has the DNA TGTGCCATCAGTGACGTGGACAGGGGAAACACTGAAGCTTTCTTT.